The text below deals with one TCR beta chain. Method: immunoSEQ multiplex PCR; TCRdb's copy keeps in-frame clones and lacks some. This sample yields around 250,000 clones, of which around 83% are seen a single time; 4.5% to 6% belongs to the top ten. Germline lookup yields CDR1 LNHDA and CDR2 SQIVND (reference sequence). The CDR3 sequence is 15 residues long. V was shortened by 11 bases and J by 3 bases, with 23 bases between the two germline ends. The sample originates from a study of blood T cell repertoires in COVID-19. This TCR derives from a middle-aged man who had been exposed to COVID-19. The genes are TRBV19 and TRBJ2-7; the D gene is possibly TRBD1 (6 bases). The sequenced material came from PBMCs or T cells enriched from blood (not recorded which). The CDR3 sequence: CASKRSNRADYEQYF. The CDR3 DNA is TGTGCCTCGAAACGTTCAAACAGGGCGGACTACGAGCAGTACTTC.